These 2 T cell receptor beta chains were all obtained from the same sample, sequenced in a study of cytomegalovirus exposure and HLA in healthy donors. Data came from immunoSEQ multiplex PCR; TCRdb stores just in-frame clones and leaves some out. The sample contains about 180,000 clones, around nine tenths of which appear only once. Sequencing input: PBMCs. These receptor sequences come from a man younger than 30 in good health and CMV-seropositive.

This chain uses TRBV6-5 with TRBJ1-1, with D unclear. The V and J ends lost 6 bases and 5 bases respectively, with 7 bases between them. Per germline, CDR1 MNHEY and CDR2 SVGAGI. The CDR3 covers 11 residues. CDR3 protein: CASSSGTEAFF. For the CDR3, the DNA is TGTGCCAGCAGCTCCGGGACTGAAGCTTTCTTT.

The CDR3 DNA reads TGTGCCAGCAGTTCGGTCACAGATACGCAGTATTTT. This encodes CASSSVTDTQYF. The chain carries TRBV28 and TRBJ2-3; D is unresolved. The germline V and J ends were trimmed by 4 bases and 2 bases, with 4 bases remaining between them. The CDR3 has 12 amino acids. Germline values: CDR1 MDHEN, CDR2 SYDVKM. Looking up the rest from reference TRBV28 and TRBJ2-3 gives the full variable domain: DVKVTQSSRYLVKRTGEKVFLECVQDMDHENMFWYRQDPGLGLRLIYFSYDVKMKEKGDIPEGYSVSREKKERFSLILESASTNQTSMYLCASSSVTDTQYFGPGTRLTVL.